These T cell receptor beta chains were read from a single sample in a study of blood T cell repertoires in COVID-19. Measured with immunoSEQ multiplex PCR; TCRdb has only the in-frame clones, and not every one. This table holds some 65,000 clones, about nine tenths found once. Sequenced material: peripheral blood. Every receptor here comes from a man aged 55 to 70 with acute or convalescent COVID-19. CDR3s include the opening cysteine and the closing phenylalanine or tryptophan. D genes are given only for firm matches. Size is omitted from some rows. Given values are once, few, many or a class for expanded clones.

j_gene: TRBJ2-6
abundance: once
v_gene: TRBV5-1
d_gene: NA
CDR3aa: CASSLSGANVLTF

j_gene: TRBJ1-1
abundance: NA
v_gene: TRBV5-1
d_gene: NA
CDR3aa: CASSLGGTGEAFF

j_gene: TRBJ2-1
abundance: NA
v_gene: TRBV7-9
d_gene: TRBD2
CDR3aa: CASSPKGSGGAHEQFF

j_gene: TRBJ2-7
abundance: NA
v_gene: TRBV7-2
d_gene: TRBD1
CDR3aa: CASSLAGQGGQYF

j_gene: TRBJ1-5
abundance: NA
v_gene: TRBV7-8
d_gene: NA
CDR3aa: CASSLGVGQQPQHF

j_gene: TRBJ1-3
abundance: NA
v_gene: TRBV7-2
d_gene: TRBD1
CDR3aa: CASSFRTGGAGNTIYF

j_gene: TRBJ1-2
abundance: NA
v_gene: TRBV29-1
d_gene: NA
CDR3aa: CSVGSASGLYGYTF

j_gene: TRBJ2-6
abundance: once
v_gene: TRBV12-5
d_gene: NA
CDR3aa: CASGLATVSGANVLTF

j_gene: TRBJ1-1
abundance: NA
v_gene: TRBV5-1
d_gene: TRBD1
CDR3aa: CASSPGTANTEAFF

j_gene: TRBJ1-2
abundance: NA
v_gene: TRBV2
d_gene: NA
CDR3aa: CASSQRAGDGYTF

j_gene: TRBJ2-7
abundance: once
v_gene: TRBV2
d_gene: TRBD1
CDR3aa: CASSETGDRGEQYF

j_gene: TRBJ1-1
abundance: NA
v_gene: TRBV7-2
d_gene: NA
CDR3aa: CASQLGARNTEAFF

j_gene: TRBJ1-4
abundance: NA
v_gene: TRBV7-2
d_gene: NA
CDR3aa: CASSLLGVNEKLFF

j_gene: TRBJ1-5
abundance: NA
v_gene: TRBV19
d_gene: NA
CDR3aa: CASSIGRADQPQHF

j_gene: TRBJ1-5
abundance: few
v_gene: TRBV7-8
d_gene: TRBD1
CDR3aa: CASSWGQEVKQPQHF

j_gene: TRBJ1-3
abundance: NA
v_gene: TRBV30
d_gene: NA
CDR3aa: CAWSVRPGIGSGNTIYF

j_gene: TRBJ2-3
abundance: NA
v_gene: TRBV27
d_gene: TRBD2
CDR3aa: CASSRTSWGDTQYF

j_gene: TRBJ2-2
abundance: NA
v_gene: TRBV7-3
d_gene: NA
CDR3aa: CASRLSQAGELFF

j_gene: TRBJ1-4
abundance: NA
v_gene: TRBV12-5
d_gene: NA
CDR3aa: CASGTERGSEPTTNEKLFF

j_gene: TRBJ1-2
abundance: NA
v_gene: TRBV6-5
d_gene: TRBD1
CDR3aa: CASRADRGSFGYTF

j_gene: TRBJ2-3
abundance: few
v_gene: TRBV19
d_gene: NA
CDR3aa: CASSIQGTDTQYF

j_gene: TRBJ1-1
abundance: NA
v_gene: TRBV11-2
d_gene: TRBD1
CDR3aa: CASSLDQGVTEAFF

j_gene: TRBJ1-4
abundance: NA
v_gene: TRBV30
d_gene: NA
CDR3aa: CAWSPGPEKLFF

j_gene: TRBJ2-2
abundance: NA
v_gene: TRBV7-9
d_gene: TRBD1
CDR3aa: CASSHTGTGTTGELFF

j_gene: TRBJ1-1
abundance: NA
v_gene: TRBV7-6
d_gene: TRBD1
CDR3aa: CASSSTGSGTEAFF

j_gene: TRBJ2-2
abundance: once
v_gene: TRBV18
d_gene: NA
CDR3aa: CASSPLGGATGELFF

j_gene: TRBJ1-2
abundance: NA
v_gene: TRBV9
d_gene: TRBD1
CDR3aa: CASSVARDRDHYGYTF

j_gene: TRBJ1-3
abundance: NA
v_gene: TRBV30
d_gene: TRBD1
CDR3aa: CAWSVGTGLKHTIYF

j_gene: TRBJ1-4
abundance: NA
v_gene: TRBV5-1
d_gene: NA
CDR3aa: CASSPRGGATNEKLFF

j_gene: TRBJ1-1
abundance: NA
v_gene: TRBV5-5
d_gene: NA
CDR3aa: CASSPILPQNTEAFF

j_gene: TRBJ2-3
abundance: NA
v_gene: TRBV10-2
d_gene: TRBD1
CDR3aa: CASKDRGRSDTQYF

j_gene: TRBJ1-2
abundance: NA
v_gene: TRBV9
d_gene: TRBD1
CDR3aa: CASSDPSTGHLNYGYTF

j_gene: TRBJ2-3
abundance: NA
v_gene: TRBV19
d_gene: TRBD2
CDR3aa: CASSPRLYYRTSGPSNTDTQYF

j_gene: TRBJ2-7
abundance: NA
v_gene: TRBV2
d_gene: NA
CDR3aa: CASSESTSTAYEQYF

j_gene: TRBJ2-1
abundance: NA
v_gene: TRBV27
d_gene: NA
CDR3aa: CASSSRGGASIVHEQFF

j_gene: TRBJ1-2
abundance: NA
v_gene: TRBV19
d_gene: NA
CDR3aa: CASSIGGNYGYTF

j_gene: TRBJ1-1
abundance: NA
v_gene: TRBV29-1
d_gene: TRBD1
CDR3aa: CSAGTGNTEAFF

j_gene: TRBJ1-6
abundance: NA
v_gene: TRBV5-1
d_gene: NA
CDR3aa: CASSLAGFGSPLHF

j_gene: TRBJ1-2
abundance: NA
v_gene: TRBV7-9
d_gene: TRBD1
CDR3aa: CASSLDRAYGYTF

j_gene: TRBJ2-7
abundance: NA
v_gene: TRBV7-2
d_gene: TRBD2
CDR3aa: CASSLAWLAGLYEQYF